Listed below are T cell receptor beta chains from one sample, sequenced in a study of cytomegalovirus exposure and HLA in healthy donors. Sequencing was performed with immunoSEQ multiplex PCR; in TCRdb, only in-frame clones are kept and a portion is missing. Counted here are approximately 190,000 clones, around 88% occurring once; the ten biggest clones make up under 2%. Source material: PBMCs. These receptors came from a man aged 35-49 years in good health and CMV-seropositive. Each CDR3 is given with its conserved first and last residue. The D gene is left open where the match is weak. A clone size is listed for some rows: how often the clone was seen (once, few, many), or a class if it is expanded.

TRBV29-1	TRBD1	TRBJ1-1	few	TGCAGCGTGGAGGGACAGGGGAACACTGAAGCTTTCTTT	CSVEGQGNTEAFF
TRBV28	TRBD1	TRBJ1-2	once	TGTGCCATCGCACAGGGGAGCTATGGCTACACCTTC	CAIAQGSYGYTF
TRBV6-6	TRBD2	TRBJ2-2	once	TGTGCCAGCAGTTCCCTAGCGGGCCACACCGGGGAGCTGTTTTTT	CASSSLAGHTGELFF
TRBV28	-	TRBJ1-2	-	TGTGCCAGCAGTCGAAACTATAGGACAGAACTCTATGGCTACACCTTC	CASSRNYRTELYGYTF
TRBV5-1	TRBD1	TRBJ2-3	-	TGCGCCAGCAGCTTAGTTCCGGGGACAGGCCCCACAGATACGCAGTATTTT	CASSLVPGTGPTDTQYF
TRBV7-9	-	TRBJ1-1	-	TGTGCCAGCAGCTTCTTAACGGGAGGAGGTGGCACTGAAGCTTTCTTT	CASSFLTGGGGTEAFF
TRBV7-2	-	TRBJ2-5	few	TGTGCCAGCAGCGCGATGGTACAAGAGACCCAGTACTTC	CASSAMVQETQYF
TRBV9	-	TRBJ2-3	-	TGTGCCAGCAGCGTAGGAGGTGAGGATACGCAGTATTTT	CASSVGGEDTQYF
TRBV7-9	-	TRBJ1-4	-	TGTGCCAGCAGCCGCGGGCCATCACTGTTTTTT	CASSRGPSLFF
TRBV5-1	-	TRBJ2-3	-	TGCGCCAGCAGCTCGACTACCCCAGATACGCAGTATTTT	CASSSTTPDTQYF
TRBV30	-	TRBJ1-2	-	TGTGCCTGGAGTGCGAGGCCAGACTATGGCTACACCTTC	CAWSARPDYGYTF
TRBV25-1	TRBD2	TRBJ2-5	-	TGTGCCAGCAGTGGCGGGACTAGCGGGAGGATTCGGGAGACCCAGTACTTC	CASSGGTSGRIRETQYF
TRBV19	-	TRBJ1-5	once	TGTGCCAGTAGTATTTTTCCAAATCAGCCCCAGCATTTT	CASSIFPNQPQHF
TRBV28	-	TRBJ1-4	-	TGTGCCAGCAGTTTACGGAGGTTGGAAAAACTGTTTTTT	CASSLRRLEKLFF
TRBV7-8	TRBD1	TRBJ1-1	once	TGTGCCAGCAGCCCCCCGGGACAGGTCATGAACACTGAAGCTTTCTTT	CASSPPGQVMNTEAFF
TRBV5-1	-	TRBJ2-7	-	TGCGCCAGCAGCTTGGCCGGGTCCTACGAGCAGTACTTC	CASSLAGSYEQYF
TRBV5-6	-	TRBJ1-4	-	TGTGCCAGCAGCTTGGCGGGGGTGACTAATGAAAAACTGTTTTTT	CASSLAGVTNEKLFF
TRBV27	TRBD2	TRBJ2-5	-	TGTGCCAGCAGTTTATCGCCCTGGGGATTGGGGACTAGCGGGAGTAAAGAGACCCAGTACTTC	CASSLSPWGLGTSGSKETQYF
TRBV15	-	TRBJ2-7	once	TGTGCCACCAGCAGAGACGCCCGTGGGCACGAGCAGTACTTC	CATSRDARGHEQYF
TRBV19	TRBD1	TRBJ2-2	-	TGTGCCAGTAGTACCAACAGGGGGAAGTACACCGGGGAGCTGTTTTTT	CASSTNRGKYTGELFF
TRBV9	-	TRBJ2-2	few	TGTGCCAGCAGCGGGAGAGCGAACACCGGGGAGCTGTTTTTT	CASSGRANTGELFF
TRBV6-1	TRBD1	TRBJ2-5	-	TGTGCCAGCAGTGCGCTCATTGGGACAGGGGTGGGGGAGACCCAGTACTTC	CASSALIGTGVGETQYF
TRBV2	TRBD1	TRBJ2-2	-	TGTGCCAGCAAGCCGGGACAGGGGAGCGGGGAGCTGTTTTTT	CASKPGQGSGELFF
TRBV5-1	-	TRBJ2-2	-	TGCGCCAGCAGCTTGGGACAGAGTTCCCCCGGGGAGCTGTTTTTT	CASSLGQSSPGELFF
TRBV6-5	TRBD1	TRBJ1-2	-	TGTGCCAGCACCCCGAAAGGGGGCGGCTACACCTTC	CASTPKGGGYTF
TRBV5-6	-	TRBJ2-1	-	TGTGCCAGCAGCCAAGCGGTCAGCTCCTACAATGAGCAGTTCTTC	CASSQAVSSYNEQFF
TRBV7-3	-	TRBJ1-6	-	TGTGCCAGCAGCCCGACGGGGGGCCTTGGTTCACCCCTCCACTTT	CASSPTGGLGSPLHF
TRBV5-4	TRBD1	TRBJ2-1	-	TGTGCCAGCAGCGACCCGACAGGGGGCTCCTACAATGAGCAGTTCTTC	CASSDPTGGSYNEQFF
TRBV9	-	TRBJ2-6	few	TGTGCCAGCAGCCCCCTGACAGGGGAGGGCTCTGGGGCCAACGTCCTGACTTTC	CASSPLTGEGSGANVLTF